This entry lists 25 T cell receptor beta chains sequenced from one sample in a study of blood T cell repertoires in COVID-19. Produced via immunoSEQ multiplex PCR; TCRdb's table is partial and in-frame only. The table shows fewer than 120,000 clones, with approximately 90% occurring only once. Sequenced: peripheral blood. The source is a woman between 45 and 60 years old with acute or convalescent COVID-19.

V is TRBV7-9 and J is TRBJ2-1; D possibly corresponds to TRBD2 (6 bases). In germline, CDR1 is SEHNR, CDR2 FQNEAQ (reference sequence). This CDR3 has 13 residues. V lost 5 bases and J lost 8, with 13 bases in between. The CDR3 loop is CASSASGGYEQFF. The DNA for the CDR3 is TGTGCCAGCAGCGCCTCCGGGGGTTATGAGCAGTTCTTC.

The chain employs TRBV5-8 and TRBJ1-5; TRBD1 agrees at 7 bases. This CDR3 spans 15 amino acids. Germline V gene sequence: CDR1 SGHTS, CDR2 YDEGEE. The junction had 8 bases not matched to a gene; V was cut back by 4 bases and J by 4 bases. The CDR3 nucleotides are TGTGCCAGCAGCCCGCGGACAGGTCAAAATCAGCCCCAGCATTTT. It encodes CASSPRTGQNQPQHF.

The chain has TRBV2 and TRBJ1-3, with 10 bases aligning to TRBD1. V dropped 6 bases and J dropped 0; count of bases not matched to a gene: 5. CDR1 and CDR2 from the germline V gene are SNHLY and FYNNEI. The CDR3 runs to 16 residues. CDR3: CASSEGQGLSGNTIYF. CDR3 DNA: TGTGCCAGCAGCGAGGGACAGGGGCTCTCTGGAAACACCATATATTTT.

For the CDR3, the DNA is TGTGCCAGTAGTGCTTTCGGGACTAGCGGGACGACTACAAGGACCCGAAATGAGCAGTTCTTC. Amino acids: CASSAFGTSGTTTRTRNEQFF. V gene TRBV19 combines with J gene TRBJ2-1; 13 bases agree with TRBD2. Germline V gene sequence: CDR1 LNHDA, CDR2 SQIVND (reference sequence). CDR3 length: 21 residues. V was clipped by 5 bases and J by 7 bases; unmatched bases: 23.

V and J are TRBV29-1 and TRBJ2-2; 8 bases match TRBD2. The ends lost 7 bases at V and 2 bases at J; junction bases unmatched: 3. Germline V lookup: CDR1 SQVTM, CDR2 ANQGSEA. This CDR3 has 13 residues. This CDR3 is CSALAGNTGELFF. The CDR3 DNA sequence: TGCAGCGCCTTAGCGGGAAACACCGGGGAGCTGTTTTTT.

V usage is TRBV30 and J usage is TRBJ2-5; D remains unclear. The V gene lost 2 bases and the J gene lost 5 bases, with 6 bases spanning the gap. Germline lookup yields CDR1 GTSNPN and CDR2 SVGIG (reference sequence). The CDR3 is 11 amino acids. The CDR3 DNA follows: TGTGCCTGGAGTATCAGGGAGACCCAGTACTTC. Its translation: CAWSIRETQYF. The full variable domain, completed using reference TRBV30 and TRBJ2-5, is SQTIHQWPATLVQPVGSPLSLECTVEGTSNPNLYWYRQAAGRGLQLLFYSVGIGQISSEVPQNLSASRPQDRQFILSSKKLLLSDSGFYLCAWSIRETQYFGPGTRLLVL.

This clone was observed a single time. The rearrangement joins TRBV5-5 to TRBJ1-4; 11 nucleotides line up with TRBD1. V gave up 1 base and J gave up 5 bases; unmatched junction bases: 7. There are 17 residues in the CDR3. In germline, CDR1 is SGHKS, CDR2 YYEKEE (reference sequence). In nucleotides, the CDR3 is TGTGCCAGCAGCTTGACGGTTGGGACAGGGGGAAATGAAAAACTGTTTTTT. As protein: CASSLTVGTGGNEKLFF.

CDR3: CASSSRTGKGNEQFF. The CDR3 DNA follows: TGCGCCAGCAGCTCCAGGACAGGGAAAGGCAATGAGCAGTTCTTC. This chain links TRBV5-1 with TRBJ2-1; 8 bases align to TRBD1. Germline V CDR1 and CDR2: SGHRS, YFSETQ. CDR3 length: 15 amino acids. The V and J ends lost 3 bases and 6 bases, in that order; junction bases with no gene match: 8.

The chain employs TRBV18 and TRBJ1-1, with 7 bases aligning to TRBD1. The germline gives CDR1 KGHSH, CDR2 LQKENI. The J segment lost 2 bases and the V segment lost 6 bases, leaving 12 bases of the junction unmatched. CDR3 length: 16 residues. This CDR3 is CASSSGTAVLNTEAFF. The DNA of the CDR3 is TGTGCCAGCTCCTCCGGGACAGCCGTGTTAAACACTGAAGCTTTCTTT.

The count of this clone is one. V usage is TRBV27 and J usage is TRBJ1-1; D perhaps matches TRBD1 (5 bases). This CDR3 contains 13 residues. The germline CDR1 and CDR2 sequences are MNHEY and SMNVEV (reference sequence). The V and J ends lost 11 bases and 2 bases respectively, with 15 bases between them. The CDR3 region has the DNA TGTGCCGGAGACGGGGGAGGAAACACTGAAGCTTTCTTT. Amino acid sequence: CAGDGGGNTEAFF.

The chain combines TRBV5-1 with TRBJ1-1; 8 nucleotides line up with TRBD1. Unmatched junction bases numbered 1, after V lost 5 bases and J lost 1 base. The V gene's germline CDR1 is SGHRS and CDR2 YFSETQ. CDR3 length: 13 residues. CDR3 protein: CASRDRENTEAFF. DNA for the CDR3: TGCGCCAGCAGGGACAGGGAGAACACTGAAGCTTTCTTT.

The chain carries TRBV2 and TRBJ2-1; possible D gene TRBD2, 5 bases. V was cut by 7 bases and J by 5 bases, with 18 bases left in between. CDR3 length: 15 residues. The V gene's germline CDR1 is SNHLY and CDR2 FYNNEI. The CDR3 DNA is TGTGCCAGCAAAGAGGGCCGCCCTCAAAACAATGAGCAGTTCTTC. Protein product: CASKEGRPQNNEQFF. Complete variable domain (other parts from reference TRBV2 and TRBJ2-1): EPEVTQTPSHQVTQMGQEVILRCVPISNHLYFYWYRQILGQKVEFLVSFYNNEISEKSEIFDDQFSVERPDGSNFTLKIRSTKLEDSAMYFCASKEGRPQNNEQFFGPGTRLTVL.

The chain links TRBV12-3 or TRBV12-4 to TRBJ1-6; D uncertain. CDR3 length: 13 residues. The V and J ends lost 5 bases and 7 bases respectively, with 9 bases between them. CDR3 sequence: CASSQTRNSPLHF. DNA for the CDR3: TGTGCCAGCAGTCAAACCAGGAATTCACCCCTCCACTTT.

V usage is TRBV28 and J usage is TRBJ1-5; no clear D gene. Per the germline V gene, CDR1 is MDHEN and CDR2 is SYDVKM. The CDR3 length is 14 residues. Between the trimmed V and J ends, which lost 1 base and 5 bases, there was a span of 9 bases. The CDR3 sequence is CASSLSLGDQPQHF. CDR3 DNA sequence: TGTGCCAGCAGTTTATCGCTGGGAGATCAGCCCCAGCATTTT.

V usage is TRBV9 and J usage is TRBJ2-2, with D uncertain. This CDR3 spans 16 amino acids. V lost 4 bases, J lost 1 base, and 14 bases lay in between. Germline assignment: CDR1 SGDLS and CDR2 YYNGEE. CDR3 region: CASSPRSHQNTGELFF. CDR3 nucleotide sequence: TGTGCCAGCAGCCCCAGATCCCACCAGAACACCGGGGAGCTGTTTTTT.

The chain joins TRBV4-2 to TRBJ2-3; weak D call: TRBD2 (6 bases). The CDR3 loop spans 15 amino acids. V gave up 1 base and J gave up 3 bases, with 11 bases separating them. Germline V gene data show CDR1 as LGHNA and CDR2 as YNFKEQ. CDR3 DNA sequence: TGTGCCAGCAGCCAAGTTGTGGGAGGTACAGATACGCAGTATTTT. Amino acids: CASSQVVGGTDTQYF.

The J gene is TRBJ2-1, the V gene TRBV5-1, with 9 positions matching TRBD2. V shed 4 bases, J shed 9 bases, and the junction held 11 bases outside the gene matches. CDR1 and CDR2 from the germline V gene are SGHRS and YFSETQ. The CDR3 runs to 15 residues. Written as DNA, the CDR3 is TGCGCCAGCAGCCCAACTAGCGGGTTAATCGTTGAGCAGTTCTTC. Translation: CASSPTSGLIVEQFF.

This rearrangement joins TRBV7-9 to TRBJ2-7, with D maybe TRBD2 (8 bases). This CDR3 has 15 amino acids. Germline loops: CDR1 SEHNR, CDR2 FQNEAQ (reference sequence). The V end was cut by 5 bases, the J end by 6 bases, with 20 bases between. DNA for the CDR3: TGTGCCAGCAGCCAGGGGGGTAGCGGGACGGGCGAGCAGTACTTC. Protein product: CASSQGGSGTGEQYF.

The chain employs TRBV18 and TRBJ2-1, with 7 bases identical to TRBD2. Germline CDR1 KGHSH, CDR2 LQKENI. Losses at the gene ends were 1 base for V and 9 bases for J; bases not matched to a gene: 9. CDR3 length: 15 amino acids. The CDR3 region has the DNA TGTGCCAGCTCACCACGGGATAGCGGGTCCGGTGAGCAGTTCTTC. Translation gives CASSPRDSGSGEQFF. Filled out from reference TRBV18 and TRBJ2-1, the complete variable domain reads NAGVMQNPRHLVRRRGQEARLRCSPMKGHSHVYWYRQLPEEGLKFMVYLQKENIIDESGMPKERFSAEFPKEGPSILRIQQVVRGDSAAYFCASSPRDSGSGEQFFGPGTRLTVL.

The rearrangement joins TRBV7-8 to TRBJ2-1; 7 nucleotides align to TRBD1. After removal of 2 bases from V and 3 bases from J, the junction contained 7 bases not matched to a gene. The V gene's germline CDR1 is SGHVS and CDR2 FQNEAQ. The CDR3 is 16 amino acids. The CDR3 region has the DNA TGTGCCAGCAGCTTACGTGACAGGGCTGGCTACAATGAGCAGTTCTTC. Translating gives CASSLRDRAGYNEQFF.

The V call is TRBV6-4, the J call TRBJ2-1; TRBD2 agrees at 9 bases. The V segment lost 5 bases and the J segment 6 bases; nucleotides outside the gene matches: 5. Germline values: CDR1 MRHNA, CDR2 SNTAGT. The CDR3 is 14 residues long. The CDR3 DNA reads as TGTGCCAGCAGTAGTAGCGGGAGAGGCAATGAGCAGTTCTTC. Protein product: CASSSSGRGNEQFF.

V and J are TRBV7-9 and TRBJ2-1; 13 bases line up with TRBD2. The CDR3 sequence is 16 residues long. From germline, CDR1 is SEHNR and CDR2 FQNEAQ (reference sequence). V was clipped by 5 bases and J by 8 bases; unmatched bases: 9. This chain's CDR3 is CASSRTSGSPTDEQFF. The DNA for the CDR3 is TGTGCCAGCAGCCGGACTAGCGGGAGCCCTACGGATGAGCAGTTCTTC.

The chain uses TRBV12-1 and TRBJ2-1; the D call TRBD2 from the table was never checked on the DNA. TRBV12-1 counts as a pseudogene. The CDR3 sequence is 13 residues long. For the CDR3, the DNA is TGTGCCAGCAGACTAGCGGATTACAATGAGCAGTTCTTC. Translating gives CASRLADYNEQFF.

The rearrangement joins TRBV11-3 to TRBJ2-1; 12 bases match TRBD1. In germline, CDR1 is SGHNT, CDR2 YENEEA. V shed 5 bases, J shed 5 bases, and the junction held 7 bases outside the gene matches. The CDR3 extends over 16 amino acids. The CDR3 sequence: CASSRAGTGGNNEQFF. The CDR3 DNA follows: TGTGCCAGCAGCCGAGCCGGGACAGGGGGCAACAATGAGCAGTTCTTC.

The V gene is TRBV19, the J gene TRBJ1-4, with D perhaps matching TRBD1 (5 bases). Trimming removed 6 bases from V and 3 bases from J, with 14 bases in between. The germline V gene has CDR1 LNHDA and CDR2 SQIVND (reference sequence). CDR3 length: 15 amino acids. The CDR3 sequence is CASRERGTANEKLFF. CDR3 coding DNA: TGTGCCAGTAGAGAACGGGGGACGGCTAATGAAAAACTGTTTTTT.